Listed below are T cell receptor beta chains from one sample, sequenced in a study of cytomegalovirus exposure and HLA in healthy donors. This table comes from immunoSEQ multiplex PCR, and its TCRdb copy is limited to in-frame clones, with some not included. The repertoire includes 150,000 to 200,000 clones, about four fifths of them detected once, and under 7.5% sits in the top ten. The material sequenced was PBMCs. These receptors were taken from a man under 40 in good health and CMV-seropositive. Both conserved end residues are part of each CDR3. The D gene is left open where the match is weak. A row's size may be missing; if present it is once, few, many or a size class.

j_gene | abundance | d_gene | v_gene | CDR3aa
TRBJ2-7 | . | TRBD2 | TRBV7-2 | CASSLAGGGSYEQYF
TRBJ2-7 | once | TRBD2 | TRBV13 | CASSSSGNSYEQYF
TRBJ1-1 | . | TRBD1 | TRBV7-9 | CASSSTGNEAFF
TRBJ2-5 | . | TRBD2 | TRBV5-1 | CASSTGTTSKETQYF
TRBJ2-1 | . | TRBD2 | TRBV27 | CASSYGTSGGRSYNEQFF
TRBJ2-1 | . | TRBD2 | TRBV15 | CATTASGGALEQFF
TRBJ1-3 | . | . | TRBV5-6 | CASSLDDRFGNTIYF
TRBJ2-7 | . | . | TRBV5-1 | CASSQPHPAGVGEQYF
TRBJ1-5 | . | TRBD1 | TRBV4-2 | CASSPTDRVLQPQHF
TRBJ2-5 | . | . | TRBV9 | CASSVSSGAETQYF
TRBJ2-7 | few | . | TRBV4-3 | CASSQATVGTYEQYF
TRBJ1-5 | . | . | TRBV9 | CASSAGTSYSNQPQHF
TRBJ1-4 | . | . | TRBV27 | CASRKGVNEKLFF
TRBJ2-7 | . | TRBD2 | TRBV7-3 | CASSPRTSGYEQYF
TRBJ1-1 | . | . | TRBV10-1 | CASRPAPRSTEAFF
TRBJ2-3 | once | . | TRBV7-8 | CASSLGSESSGPDTQYF
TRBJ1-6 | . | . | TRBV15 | CATSRVGVSPLHF
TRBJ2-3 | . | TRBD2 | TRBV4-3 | CASSQPAGLADTDTQYF
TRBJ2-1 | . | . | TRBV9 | CASSLIAVGSYNEQFF
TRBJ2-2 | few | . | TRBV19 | CASSYAGFGELFF
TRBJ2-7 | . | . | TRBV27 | CASSLSSLRVGSGEQYF
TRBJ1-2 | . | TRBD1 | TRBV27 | CASSPRTGAYGYTF
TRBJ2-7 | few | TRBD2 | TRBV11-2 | CASSAAGSYEQYF
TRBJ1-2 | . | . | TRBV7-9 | CSSSFEGGPYGYTF
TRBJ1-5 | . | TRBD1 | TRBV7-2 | CASSSQGSNQPQHF
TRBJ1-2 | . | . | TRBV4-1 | CASSPGLYYGYTF
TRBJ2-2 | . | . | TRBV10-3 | CAIIGSAGLFF
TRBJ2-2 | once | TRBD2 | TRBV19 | CASSLAGGPGGAGELFF
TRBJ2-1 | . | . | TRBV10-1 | CASLISSYNEQFF
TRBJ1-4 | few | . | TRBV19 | CASSMRKDKEKLFF
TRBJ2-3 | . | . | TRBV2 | CASSRLAQYF
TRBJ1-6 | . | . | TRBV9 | CASSLRGGHDNSPLHF
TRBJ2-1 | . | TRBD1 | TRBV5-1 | CASRTGAANNEQFF
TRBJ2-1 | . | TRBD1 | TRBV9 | CASSVVGQGSYNEQFF
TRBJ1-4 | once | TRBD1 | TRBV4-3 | CASSQDRDRVKKLFF
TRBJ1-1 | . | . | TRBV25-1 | CASSGLEAFF